This T cell receptor (beta chain) was retrieved from a study of cytotoxic CD8 clonotypes in ibrutinib-treated CLL. Study conclusions and caveats: Baseline clonality was higher than in age-matched healthy donors and moved in step with circulating CD8+ T-cell counts.

Note on this clone: Antigen specificity is unknown.

Clones were read by immunoSEQ multiplex PCR, and TCRdb kept only the in-frame ones, dropping some. This table has 150,000 to 200,000 clones, about 88% appearing once. Germline V gene sequence: CDR1 WSHSY, CDR2 SAAADI. Trimming at V came to 6 bases and at J to 4 bases, leaving 12 bases not matched to a gene. The CDR3 totals 16 residues. The origin of this receptor is a human donor with chronic lymphocytic leukemia. The chain couples TRBV10-2 to TRBJ2-7, with TRBD2 matching over 10 bases. The sequences come from PBMCs, collected at disease progression, from a patient treated with ibrutinib. Here the CDR3 DNA reads TGCGCCAGCAGCGGGACTAGCGCCCGAGGAGCTTACGAGCAGTACTTC. As protein: CASSGTSARGAYEQYF.